This T cell receptor beta chain was sequenced during a study of T cells after yellow fever vaccination. TCRdb passed the 5' RACE reads through MiXCR, listing each CDR3 protein once. The data show about 140,000 distinct CDR3 sequences, with 6.5% to 8.5% seen just once and around 0.73% held by the top ten. This clonotype was seen at least ten times. Its specificity is not known. Regarding the study as a whole: Abundant contaminating clonotypes from the bulk population could appear in FACS-sorted repertoires.

The material sequenced was CD4+ T cells sorted from PBMCs, taken 5 days after the yellow fever booster vaccination. The receptor comes from a man aged 30 to 45 who received the YFV17D yellow fever vaccine.

In DNA form, the CDR3 reads TGCGCCAGCAGCTTTTTACTGGGCTCCTACGAGCAGTACTTC. Translating gives CASSFLLGSYEQYF. The chain couples TRBV5-1 to TRBJ2-7; D is undetermined. This CDR3 is built from 14 residues. From germline, CDR1 is SGHRS and CDR2 YFSETQ. V was clipped by 2 bases and J by 0 bases, with 9 bases between them.